These 26 T cell receptor beta chains originate from one sample sequenced in a study of OX40 agonist ivuxolimab in advanced cancers. This table comes from immunoSEQ multiplex PCR, and its TCRdb copy is limited to in-frame clones, with some not included. The table records tens of thousands of clones, 75% to 85% of them present only once. The sequencing used CD4+ or CD8+ T cells sorted from blood, collected in a trial of the OX40 agonist ivuxolimab. All receptors come from an adult with an advanced solid tumor such as melanoma, head and neck, liver or kidney cancer.

The gene calls are TRBV9 and TRBJ2-1, with D perhaps matching TRBD2 (5 bases). The germline CDR1 and CDR2 sequences are SGDLS and YYNGEE. V lost 4 bases, J lost 4 bases, and 15 bases lay in between. The CDR3 loop spans 15 amino acids. The CDR3 sequence: CASSKGDAGYNEQFF. In DNA form, the CDR3 reads TGTGCCAGCAGCAAAGGCGATGCGGGTTACAATGAGCAGTTCTTC.

The V call is TRBV7-2, the J call TRBJ2-1, with 13 bases identical to TRBD2. Trimming took 4 bases from V and 7 from J; bases not matched to a gene: 10. The germline CDR1 and CDR2 sequences are SGHTA and FQGNSA. This CDR3 is built from 17 residues. The CDR3 loop is CASSWGGLAGTRNEQFF. Written as DNA, the CDR3 is TGTGCCAGCAGCTGGGGGGGACTAGCGGGAACGAGGAATGAGCAGTTCTTC. Variable domain in full (rest from reference TRBV7-2 and TRBJ2-1): GAGVSQSPSNKVTEKGKDVELRCDPISGHTALYWYRQSLGQGLEFLIYFQGNSAPDKSGLPSDRFSAERTGGSVSTLTIQRTQQEDSAVYLCASSWGGLAGTRNEQFFGPGTRLTVL.

The rearrangement uses TRBV6-1 and TRBJ1-1; tentative D call: TRBD1 (5 bases). The CDR3 sequence is 13 residues long. Per germline, CDR1 MNHNS and CDR2 SASEGT. V was pared by 9 bases and J by 1 base, with 12 bases between. This CDR3 is CASGGLGNTEAFF. CDR3 nucleotides: TGTGCCAGTGGGGGGTTAGGGAACACTGAAGCTTTCTTT.

J is TRBJ1-4 and V is TRBV5-1, with a possible D match to TRBD1 (5 bases). V lost 0 bases to trimming and J lost 6 bases, with 12 bases between them. The length of the CDR3 is 15 residues. The V gene's germline CDR1 is SGHRS and CDR2 YFSETQ. The CDR3 protein is CASSLDSGRDEKLFF. The CDR3 DNA reads as TGCGCCAGCAGCTTGGATTCGGGGCGCGATGAAAAACTGTTTTTT.

J is TRBJ1-5 and V is TRBV28; a weak D match, TRBD1 (5 bases). Deletions cut 3 bases from V and 6 bases from J, with 15 bases between. This CDR3 has 15 amino acids. Germline values: CDR1 MDHEN, CDR2 SYDVKM. CDR3 region: CASSLGGGPGQPQHF. The CDR3, as DNA: TGTGCCAGCAGTTTGGGGGGAGGGCCGGGTCAGCCCCAGCATTTT.

The V call is TRBV7-8, the J call TRBJ1-5; D is undetermined. This CDR3 contains 14 residues. Germline lookup yields CDR1 SGHVS and CDR2 FQNEAQ. V gave up 4 bases and J gave up 4 bases, with 11 bases separating them. The CDR3 DNA is TGTGCCAGCAGCTCCCGGACTGTGAATCAGCCCCAGCATTTT. Its translation: CASSSRTVNQPQHF.

This clone was counted a single time. The chain links TRBV18 to TRBJ2-6; 7 bases fit TRBD2. The CDR3 runs to 19 residues. Germline values: CDR1 KGHSH, CDR2 LQKENI. J lost 0 bases, V lost 4 bases, and 12 bases had no gene match. For the CDR3, the DNA is TGTGCCAGCTCACGGACTAGTAAGGAGCACTTCTCTGGGGCCAACGTCCTGACTTTC. Translating gives CASSRTSKEHFSGANVLTF.

The J gene is TRBJ2-1, the V gene TRBV7-2; maybe TRBD2 (6 bases). CDR1 and CDR2 from the germline V gene are SGHTA and FQGNSA. The V end was cut by 4 bases, the J end by 9 bases, with 10 bases between. The CDR3 loop spans 12 amino acids. CDR3 bases: TGTGCCAGCAGCTCCGAGCGGGCTGAGCAGTTCTTC. It yields the protein CASSSERAEQFF.

The chain recombines TRBV9 with TRBJ2-2; D is perhaps TRBD2 (6 bases). The germline V gene encodes CDR1 SGDLS and CDR2 YYNGEE. This CDR3 comprises 14 residues. Trimming left V 2 bases short and J 5 bases short, with 10 bases between. The CDR3 sequence: CASSVGRTTGELFF. The CDR3 DNA reads TGTGCCAGCAGCGTGGGGAGGACGACCGGGGAGCTGTTTTTT.

This clone was found a few times. The V call is TRBV29-1, the J call TRBJ2-5; unclear D gene. This CDR3 is built from 11 residues. Germline-derived CDR1 and CDR2 are SQVTM and ANQGSEA. Trimming left V 3 bases short and J 4 bases short, with 6 bases between. The CDR3 loop reads CSVDNGETQYF. The CDR3 DNA is TGCAGCGTTGATAACGGAGAGACCCAGTACTTC.

V and J are TRBV7-2 and TRBJ2-3; 14 nucleotides match TRBD2. This CDR3 region has 17 residues. Germline CDR1 SGHTA, CDR2 FQGNSA. Unmatched junction bases numbered 6, after V lost 5 bases and J lost 2 bases. The CDR3 reads CASSLRLAGGTTDTQYF. CDR3 bases: TGTGCCAGCAGCCTGCGACTAGCGGGGGGGACCACAGATACGCAGTATTTT.

This clone rates as medium-sized (0.01 to 0.1%). The chain combines TRBV5-4 with TRBJ1-1; weak D call: TRBD1 (6 bases). Germline V gene lookup returns CDR1 SGHNT and CDR2 YYREEE (reference sequence). The CDR3 length is 18 residues. V was clipped by 4 bases and J by 1 base, with 23 bases between them. CDR3 bases: TGTGCCAGCAGCGTACAGGGTTTTGAGGGAGTCCAGAACACTGAAGCTTTCTTT. It translates to CASSVQGFEGVQNTEAFF.

This clone showed up just once. The V call is TRBV28, the J call TRBJ2-3; the D is unclear. V lost 7 bases to trimming and J lost 1 base, with 9 bases between them. The germline gives CDR1 MDHEN, CDR2 SYDVKM. CDR3 size: 13 residues. CDR3 in amino acids: CASIRAGTDTQYF. The CDR3 region has the DNA TGTGCCAGCATTAGAGCTGGCACAGATACGCAGTATTTT.

The chain has TRBV7-6 and TRBJ1-3; TRBD1 agrees at 7 bases. Germline V CDR1 and CDR2: SGHVS, FNYEAQ. The CDR3 loop spans 14 amino acids. The ends lost 8 bases at V and 1 base at J; junction bases unmatched: 5. CDR3 DNA sequence: TGTGCCAGCTCCACAGGGGCTTCTGGAAACACCATATATTTT. Protein sequence: CASSTGASGNTIYF.

The chain combines TRBV7-9 with TRBJ1-2; D is unclear. The V gene's germline CDR1 is SEHNR and CDR2 FQNEAQ (reference sequence). V dropped 2 bases and J dropped 4 bases, with 8 bases sitting between them. The CDR3 is 13 residues long. The CDR3 here is CASSLPATYGYTF. The CDR3 region has the DNA TGTGCCAGCAGCTTACCGGCCACCTATGGCTACACCTTC.

This chain connects TRBV5-6 to TRBJ2-1; TRBD2 aligns across 11 bases. Per the germline V gene, CDR1 is SGHDT and CDR2 is YYEEEE. The ends lost 6 bases at V and 0 bases at J; junction bases unmatched: 11. The CDR3 contains 18 residues. The CDR3 is CASIPGLAVARSYNEQFF. The CDR3 region has the DNA TGTGCCAGCATCCCGGGACTAGCGGTAGCTCGCTCCTACAATGAGCAGTTCTTC.

The V call is TRBV7-3, the J call TRBJ2-1, with 14 nucleotides matching TRBD2. With V trimmed by 5 bases and J by 4 bases, 4 bases remained unmatched. The CDR3 runs 16 residues. Germline values: CDR1 SGHTA, CDR2 FQGTGA. CDR3 nucleotide sequence: TGTGCCAGCAGCCCGCGGACTAGCGGGGGGTACAATGAGCAGTTCTTC. Translating gives CASSPRTSGGYNEQFF. Full variable domain (rest looked up from reference TRBV7-3 and TRBJ2-1): GAGVSQTPSNKVTEKGKYVELRCDPISGHTALYWYRQSLGQGPEFLIYFQGTGAADDSGLPNDRFFAVRPEGSVSTLKIQRTERGDSAVYLCASSPRTSGGYNEQFFGPGTRLTVL.

The V gene is TRBV4-3, the J gene TRBJ2-7, with 7 bases fitting TRBD2. Germline trimming cut 0 bases from V and 6 bases from J; bases unmatched to any gene: 8. CDR1 is LGHNA, CDR2 YSLEER, per germline. The CDR3 totals 15 residues. The CDR3 bases are TGCGCCAGCAGCCAAGATGGGACTATCCTGGGCGAGCAGTACTTC. It translates to CASSQDGTILGEQYF.

V and J are TRBV18 and TRBJ2-7; a possible D gene is TRBD1 (6 bases). Deletions cut 6 bases from V and 4 bases from J, with 16 bases between. Germline CDR1 KGHSH, CDR2 LQKENI. CDR3 size: 14 residues. As DNA, the CDR3 is TGTGCCAGCTCGCGACAGGCAGTGAGGTACGAGCAGTACTTC. The encoded protein is CASSRQAVRYEQYF.

The CDR3 reads CASSQTGVNTEAFF. The CDR3 DNA reads TGTGCCAGCAGCCAGACAGGGGTTAACACTGAAGCTTTCTTT. The chain has TRBV6-5 and TRBJ1-1; 8 nucleotides line up with TRBD1. J gave up 2 bases and V 6 bases, and 5 bases lay outside the gene matches. Germline CDR1 and CDR2: MNHEY and SVGAGI. The CDR3 loop spans 14 amino acids.

The J gene is TRBJ2-6, the V gene TRBV5-1, with 9 bases that match TRBD1. In germline, CDR1 is SGHRS, CDR2 YFSETQ. CDR3 length: 17 amino acids. V dropped 4 bases and J dropped 0; count of bases not matched to a gene: 5. CDR3 protein: CASSAGQGSSGANVLTF. CDR3 DNA sequence: TGCGCCAGCAGCGCGGGACAGGGCTCCTCTGGGGCCAACGTCCTGACTTTC.

The rearrangement uses TRBV4-1 and TRBJ1-1, with a tentative D call TRBD1 (5 bases). CDR1 MGHRA and CDR2 YSYEKL come from the germline V gene. V shed 0 bases and J shed 4 bases, with 18 bases lying between them. CDR3 length: 17 residues. The CDR3 DNA reads as TGCGCCAGCAGCCAAGATCGCGGTGGGGGATTTCTCACTGAAGCTTTCTTT. It specifies CASSQDRGGGFLTEAFF.

This sequence joins TRBV7-9 and TRBJ1-2; possibly TRBD1 for D (5 bases). The CDR3 runs to 12 residues. From germline, CDR1 is SEHNR and CDR2 FQNEAQ (reference sequence). The V end was cut by 1 base, the J end by 7 bases, with 7 bases between. The CDR3 loop is CASSLERGGYTF. The CDR3 coding sequence is TGTGCCAGCAGCTTAGAGAGGGGTGGCTACACCTTC.

J is TRBJ1-2 and V is TRBV6-5; 11 nucleotides match TRBD1. The ends lost 4 bases at V and 5 bases at J; junction bases unmatched: 3. The CDR3 runs to 14 residues. Germline V CDR1 and CDR2: MNHEY, SVGAGI. CDR3 nucleotides: TGTGCCAGCAGTTCGGACAGGGGGCCGTATGGCTACACCTTC. Protein: CASSSDRGPYGYTF.

The V call is TRBV28, the J call TRBJ2-1; D is possibly TRBD1 (6 bases). Germline CDR1 is MDHEN and CDR2 is SYDVKM. Trimming pared 6 bases from V and 2 bases from J, leaving 14 bases between. The CDR3 sequence is 15 residues long. CDR3 DNA sequence: TGTGCCAGCAGGGACCAGGGGCTAACCTACAATGAGCAGTTCTTC. This translates into CASRDQGLTYNEQFF.

V is TRBV7-6 and J is TRBJ2-5; 10 nucleotides align to TRBD2. The CDR3 spans 16 residues. CDR1 is SGHVS and CDR2 is FNYEAQ in the germline V gene. J lost 7 bases, V lost 1 base, and 9 bases had no gene match. The CDR3 here is CASSLGTSGTGVTQYF. For the CDR3, the DNA is TGTGCCAGCAGCTTAGGGACTAGCGGAACGGGGGTGACCCAGTACTTC.